Shown below are 10 T cell receptor beta chains from a single sample sequenced in a study of early T cells in non-severe SARS-CoV-2 infection. In TCRdb, the 5' RACE reads were re-called with MiXCR into one record per CDR3 protein. The sample lists about 83,000 distinct CDR3 sequences; about an eighth were seen once. The sample taken for sequencing was whole blood. These receptors originate from an adult who was a healthcare worker with PCR-confirmed SARS-CoV-2 infection or an uninfected control (not recorded which).

As concerns this clonotype: Since a much larger clone is just one base distant, this may be a read error. J is TRBJ2-1 and V is TRBV6-2 or TRBV6-3; D perhaps matches TRBD2 (7 bases). The CDR3 consists of 15 residues. Germline CDR1 and CDR2: MNHEY and SVGEGT. The V and J ends lost 7 bases and 4 bases respectively, with 17 bases between them. The CDR3 loop is CASKVGGAEYNEQFF. The DNA for the CDR3 is TGTGCCAGCAAGGTTGGGGGGGCCGAATACAATGAGCAGTTCTTC.

A word on this clonotype: A read error may explain this, as a much larger clone is one base away. This chain joins TRBV5-1 and TRBJ1-4; D unclear. The germline CDR1 and CDR2 sequences are SGHRS and YFSETQ. The CDR3 length is 14 residues. This CDR3 is CASSLGTTNENLFF. The CDR3 DNA follows: TGCGCCAGCAGCTTGGGGACGACTAATGAAAACCTGTTTTTT.

CDR3 loop: CASSPYSGSGGELFF. The CDR3 DNA follows: TGTGCCAGCAGCCCCTACTCTGGCTCCGGCGGGGAGCTGTTTTTT. The rearrangement uses TRBV3-1 and TRBJ2-2; D not certain. Germline V gene data show CDR1 as LGHDT and CDR2 as YNNKEL (reference sequence). V lost 4 bases and J 7 bases, leaving 16 bases between the germline ends. The CDR3 is 15 amino acids.

This clonotype was observed a handful of times. The CDR3 loop is CASREGDRGSSSYEQYF. CDR3 sequence (DNA): TGTGCCAGTCGCGAGGGGGACAGGGGCTCCAGCTCCTACGAGCAGTACTTC. V is TRBV19 and J is TRBJ2-7; 10 bases match TRBD1. Germline trimming cut 8 bases from V and 0 bases from J; bases unmatched to any gene: 13. The CDR3 spans 17 residues. Germline V CDR1 and CDR2: LNHDA, SQIVND (reference sequence).

This chain links TRBV12-3 or TRBV12-4 with TRBJ2-2; possibly TRBD1 or TRBD2 for D (5 bases each). Trimming cost V 7 bases and J 6 bases, with 9 bases left between them. This CDR3 is 12 amino acids long. The CDR3 protein is CASNPGPGELFF. CDR3 nucleotides: TGTGCCAGCAACCCGGGGCCCGGGGAGCTGTTTTTT.

This clonotype was seen just once. The rearrangement links TRBV6-5 to TRBJ1-1, with D hard to call. The germline V gene encodes CDR1 MNHEY and CDR2 SVGAGI. The CDR3 sequence is 11 residues long. Trimming took off 8 bases at V and 11 bases at J, with 15 bases between the two ends. The CDR3 DNA sequence: TGTGCCAGCCTGGTGGGGATCCGGGCTTTCTTT. Translating gives CASLVGIRAFF.

This clonotype was detected many times. The chain has TRBV6-1 and TRBJ2-7; D gene ambiguous. This CDR3 is 13 amino acids long. The V gene lost 6 bases and the J gene lost 2 bases, with 11 bases spanning the gap. Germline V gives CDR1 MNHNS, CDR2 SASEGT. CDR3 sequence reads: CASRKDGTYEQYF. DNA of the CDR3: TGTGCCAGCAGAAAGGACGGAACCTACGAGCAGTACTTC.

The chain recombines TRBV3-1 with TRBJ2-5, with D unresolved. There are 12 residues in the CDR3. Looked up from germline, CDR1 is LGHDT and CDR2 is YNNKEL (reference sequence). Trimming took off 4 bases at V and 2 bases at J, with 5 bases between the two ends. DNA for the CDR3: TGTGCCAGCAGCCCGCAACAAGAGACCCAGTACTTC. It encodes CASSPQQETQYF.

This sequence joins TRBV6-5 and TRBJ1-1; 9 nucleotides match TRBD1. CDR1 and CDR2 from the germline V gene are MNHEY and SVGAGI. The CDR3 extends over 15 amino acids. The junction had 6 bases not matched to a gene; V was cut back by 5 bases and J by 2 bases. CDR3 sequence reads: CASSPGTGTNTEAFF. Here the CDR3 DNA reads TGTGCCAGCAGTCCCGGGACAGGGACAAACACTGAAGCTTTCTTT.

This clonotype came up a few times. The rearrangement uses TRBV7-6 and TRBJ2-3, with TRBD2 matching over 11 bases. The CDR3 contains 17 residues. CDR1 SGHVS and CDR2 FNYEAQ come from the germline V gene. J was trimmed by 7 bases and V by 0 bases; bases with no gene match: 9. Here the CDR3 reads CASSLARTSGSLNTQYF. The CDR3 DNA reads as TGTGCCAGCAGCTTAGCGCGAACTAGCGGGAGTCTGAATACGCAGTATTTT.